One sample yielded the 20 T cell receptor beta chains listed below, sequenced in a study of cytotoxic CD8 clonotypes in ibrutinib-treated CLL. Here immunoSEQ multiplex PCR was the method, and the copy in TCRdb shows in-frame clones only, minus some. The data hold about 160,000 clones, with 81% observed a single time. The sequencing used PBMCs, collected after 12 months of ibrutinib treatment. Receptors were obtained from a human donor with chronic lymphocytic leukemia.

The V call is TRBV6-1, the J call TRBJ2-7, with 9 bases matching TRBD1. After removal of 1 base from V and 7 bases from J, the junction contained 8 bases not matched to a gene. The length of the CDR3 is 15 residues. Germline assignment: CDR1 MNHNS and CDR2 SASEGT. CDR3 amino acids: CASSEGVTGGREQYF. The CDR3, as DNA: TGTGCCAGCAGTGAAGGAGTGACAGGGGGTAGGGAGCAGTACTTC.

This chain uses TRBV7-2 with TRBJ1-2; TRBD1 is a possible D gene (6 bases). CDR3 size: 13 residues. Germline CDR1 reads SGHTA; CDR2 reads FQGNSA. V gave up 5 bases and J gave up 6 bases, with 13 bases separating them. The CDR3 loop reads CASSLQQGNGYTF. The CDR3 DNA is TGTGCCAGCAGCCTACAACAGGGAAATGGCTACACCTTC.

The V and J genes are TRBV2 and TRBJ2-2; possible D gene TRBD2, 5 bases. The V gene lost 6 bases and the J gene lost 9 bases, with 11 bases spanning the gap. Germline V CDR1 and CDR2: SNHLY, FYNNEI. The CDR3 length is 12 residues. As DNA, the CDR3 is TGTGCCAGCAGACAAGAGGGTCGGGAGCTGTTTTTT. Its translation: CASRQEGRELFF.

The chain carries TRBV9 and TRBJ1-6; TRBD1 is a possible D gene (5 bases). Per germline, CDR1 SGDLS and CDR2 YYNGEE. The germline V and J ends were trimmed by 3 bases and 8 bases, with 12 bases remaining between them. The CDR3 runs to 14 residues. In DNA form, the CDR3 reads TGTGCCAGCAGCGACCGCGGGGGGTATTCACCCCTCCACTTT. Translating gives CASSDRGGYSPLHF.

The chain is built from TRBV6-1 and TRBJ2-2; 9 positions agree with TRBD2. This CDR3 is 14 amino acids long. V shed 7 bases, J shed 4 bases, and the junction held 4 bases outside the gene matches. Germline CDR1 and CDR2: MNHNS and SASEGT. The CDR3 protein is CASIGTSLTGELFF. The CDR3 DNA is TGTGCCAGCATTGGGACTAGCCTCACCGGGGAGCTGTTTTTT.

This clone was detected only a few times. The chain carries TRBV6-5 and TRBJ1-1, with D tentatively TRBD1 (5 bases). The length of the CDR3 is 14 residues. From germline, CDR1 is MNHEY and CDR2 SVGAGI. Trimming took off 5 bases at V and 0 bases at J, with 10 bases between the two ends. The CDR3 reads CASSGTDMNTEAFF. In nucleotides, the CDR3 is TGTGCCAGCAGTGGGACGGACATGAACACTGAAGCTTTCTTT.

The rearrangement joins TRBV2 to TRBJ2-7; D is unresolved. The CDR3 runs 15 residues. Germline loops: CDR1 SNHLY, CDR2 FYNNEI. V lost 1 base, J lost 0 bases, and 10 bases lay in between. The DNA of the CDR3 is TGTGCCAGCAGTGAAGGTCAGGCGAGCTCCTACGAGCAGTACTTC. The encoded protein is CASSEGQASSYEQYF.

For the CDR3, the DNA is TGTGCCAGCAGGGACCTCAAAGAGTTCTTC. It encodes CASRDLKEFF. The gene calls are TRBV2 and TRBJ2-1; D ambiguous. The V end was cut by 6 bases, the J end by 14 bases, with 11 bases between. Germline CDR1 and CDR2: SNHLY and FYNNEI. The CDR3 runs 10 residues.

This chain uses TRBV6-6 with TRBJ1-1; no reliable D call. There are 14 residues in the CDR3. V gave up 5 bases and J gave up 4 bases, with 14 bases separating them. Germline V gene data show CDR1 as MNHNY and CDR2 as SVGAGI (reference sequence). The CDR3 here is CASSPPASTTEAFF. The CDR3 region has the DNA TGTGCCAGCAGTCCCCCGGCGAGCACCACTGAAGCTTTCTTT.

The J gene is TRBJ1-2, the V gene TRBV6-5; D not certain. V lost 5 bases, J lost 1 base, and 8 bases lay in between. The CDR3 is made up of 13 amino acids. The V gene's germline CDR1 is MNHEY and CDR2 SVGAGI. The CDR3 coding sequence is TGTGCCAGCAGTATTGGGATTAACTATGGCTACACCTTC. This translates into CASSIGINYGYTF.

This clone occurred a few times. CDR3 sequence reads: CASSLSGYSNQPQHF. In nucleotides, the CDR3 is TGTGCCAGCAGCCTCTCGGGATATAGCAATCAGCCCCAGCATTTT. The V gene is TRBV7-9, the J gene TRBJ1-5, with D hard to call. The ends were cut back, 5 bases at V and 0 bases at J, with 11 bases in the middle. There are 15 residues in the CDR3. CDR1 SEHNR and CDR2 FQNEAQ come from the germline V gene (reference sequence). The variable domain in full, with the rest retrieved from reference TRBV7-9 and TRBJ1-5, is DTGVSQNPRHKITKRGQNVTFRCDPISEHNRLYWYRQTLGQGPEFLTYFQNEAQLEKSRLLSDRFSAERPKGSFSTLEIQRTEQGDSAMYLCASSLSGYSNQPQHFGDGTRLSIL.

This clone was seen once. The rearrangement joins TRBV6-5 to TRBJ2-1; 15 positions agree with TRBD2. Trimming removed 5 bases from V and 7 bases from J; junction bases left unmatched: 3. This CDR3 has 15 amino acids. Germline CDR1 MNHEY, CDR2 SVGAGI. CDR3 DNA sequence: TGTGCCAGCAGTATCGGGACTAGCGGGAGGAATGAGCAGTTCTTC. Its protein is CASSIGTSGRNEQFF.

The V and J genes are TRBV2 and TRBJ2-1, with D perhaps matching TRBD2 (6 bases). V was shortened by 0 bases and J by 15 bases, with 18 bases between the two germline ends. CDR3 size: 14 residues. The germline V gene encodes CDR1 SNHLY and CDR2 FYNNEI. The CDR3: CASSEAVWGEVAFF. The CDR3 DNA is TGTGCCAGCAGTGAAGCGGTTTGGGGGGAAGTGGCGTTCTTC. Together with reference TRBV2 and TRBJ2-1, the CDR3 gives the full variable domain: EPEVTQTPSHQVTQMGQEVILRCVPISNHLYFYWYRQILGQKVEFLVSFYNNEISEKSEIFDDQFSVERPDGSNFTLKIRSTKLEDSAMYFCASSEAVWGEVAFFGPGTRLTVL.

The V gene is TRBV18, the J gene TRBJ2-4, with D possibly TRBD2 on 5 matching bases. Deletions cut 5 bases from V and 1 base from J, with 15 bases between. Germline V gene lookup returns CDR1 KGHSH and CDR2 LQKENI. The CDR3 length is 16 residues. CDR3: CASSALSRAAKNIQYF. The DNA for the CDR3 is TGTGCCAGCTCAGCCCTGTCGCGGGCGGCCAAAAACATTCAGTACTTC.

This CDR3 is CASSSGTSNTGELFF. CDR3 DNA sequence: TGTGCCAGCAGCTCGGGGACTTCCAACACCGGGGAGCTGTTTTTT. The rearrangement uses TRBV11-2 and TRBJ2-2; perhaps TRBD2 as D (6 bases). The V gene's germline CDR1 is SGHAT and CDR2 FQNNGV. The CDR3 is 15 residues long. V dropped 4 bases and J dropped 2 bases, with 11 bases sitting between them.

This clone was seen only a few times. The rearrangement links TRBV7-9 to TRBJ2-5, with a possible D match to TRBD1 (7 bases). Germline CDR1 SEHNR, CDR2 FQNEAQ (reference sequence). Trimming took 7 bases from V and 4 from J, leaving 16 bases between them. The CDR3 is 14 residues long. The CDR3 region has the DNA TGTGCCAGCAATCTTGGAGGGGGCGGAGAGACCCAGTACTTC. It codes for CASNLGGGGETQYF.

V usage is TRBV10-1 and J usage is TRBJ2-7; tentatively, D is TRBD1 (5 bases). Germline V gene sequence: CDR1 WNHNN, CDR2 SYGVQD (reference sequence). The CDR3 loop spans 12 amino acids. Between the trimmed V and J ends, which lost 7 bases and 2 bases, there was a span of 9 bases. This chain's CDR3 is CASKGRAYEQYF. CDR3 bases: TGCGCCAGCAAGGGCAGGGCCTACGAGCAGTACTTC.

This clone was seen a few times. V and J are TRBV6-6 and TRBJ2-5, with 9 positions matching TRBD1. V shed 5 bases and J 5 bases; nucleotides not matched to a gene: 3. CDR1 is MNHNY, CDR2 SVGAGI, per germline (reference sequence). This CDR3 has 13 amino acids. CDR3 DNA: TGTGCCAGCAGTAACGGACAGGGGGAGACCCAGTACTTC. Translated, it gives CASSNGQGETQYF.

CDR3 amino acids: CSVATSGAKNEQFF. The CDR3 DNA reads TGCAGCGTCGCGACTAGCGGGGCGAAGAATGAGCAGTTCTTC. The chain carries TRBV29-1 and TRBJ2-1, with 11 bases fitting TRBD2. The CDR3 spans 14 residues. With 6 bases clipped from V and 7 bases from J, the junction kept 8 bases outside the gene matches. Germline values: CDR1 SQVTM, CDR2 ANQGSEA.

This rearrangement joins TRBV5-4 to TRBJ1-1; D might be TRBD1 (6 bases). Trimming pared 2 bases from V and 5 bases from J, leaving 13 bases between. Germline V gene lookup returns CDR1 SGHNT and CDR2 YYREEE (reference sequence). The CDR3 is 14 amino acids. The CDR3, as DNA: TGTGCCAGCAGCTTAGGGGGAGACTGGACTGAAGCTTTCTTT. This sequence encodes CASSLGGDWTEAFF. Variable domain in full (rest from reference TRBV5-4 and TRBJ1-1): ETGVTQSPTHLIKTRGQQVTLRCSSQSGHNTVSWYQQALGQGPQFIFQYYREEENGRGNFPPRFSGLQFPNYSSELNVNALELDDSALYLCASSLGGDWTEAFFGQGTRLTVV.